The entry below describes one TCR beta chain. This sample was taken from a study of blood T cell repertoires in COVID-19. In the study overall: The United States, Italy and Spain supplied acute and convalescent COVID-19 samples.

TCRdb's copy holds only in-frame clones and misses some; the assay was immunoSEQ multiplex PCR. The sample includes under 400,000 clones, roughly 90% of them seen just once. The V end was cut by 8 bases, the J end by 1 base, with 11 bases between. In germline, CDR1 is MNHEY, CDR2 SVGAGI. The CDR3 has 13 amino acids. Recruited during active infection, patients (from Seattle) were subsequently followed longitudinally. The sample was peripheral blood. The chain couples TRBV6-5 to TRBJ1-1; unclear D gene. This clonotype was obtained from a woman aged 25 to 39 with COVID-19, enrolled during active disease. For the CDR3, the DNA is TGTGCCAGCCGACTGGAGTGGAACACTGAAGCTTTCTTT. It translates to CASRLEWNTEAFF.